The clone carrying this T cell receptor beta chain was found once. The assay was immunoSEQ multiplex PCR, and TCRdb's table has in-frame clones only and misses some. Of more than 200,000 clones in the sample, 85% to 90% were seen once. The data are from a study of blood T cell repertoires in COVID-19. The CDR3 sequence is 16 residues long. Trimming left V 3 bases short and J 0 bases short, with 9 bases between. The gene calls are TRBV23-1 and TRBJ1-6; possible D gene TRBD1, 6 bases. TRBV23-1 is treated as an ORF (open reading frame) with a function not yet certain. The sequence derives from a man aged 50 to 59 with COVID-19, enrolled during active disease. The sample taken for sequencing was peripheral blood. CDR3 protein: CASSHQGSSYNSPLHF. In DNA, the CDR3 is TGCGCCAGCAGTCACCAGGGGAGCTCCTATAATTCACCCCTCCACTTT.